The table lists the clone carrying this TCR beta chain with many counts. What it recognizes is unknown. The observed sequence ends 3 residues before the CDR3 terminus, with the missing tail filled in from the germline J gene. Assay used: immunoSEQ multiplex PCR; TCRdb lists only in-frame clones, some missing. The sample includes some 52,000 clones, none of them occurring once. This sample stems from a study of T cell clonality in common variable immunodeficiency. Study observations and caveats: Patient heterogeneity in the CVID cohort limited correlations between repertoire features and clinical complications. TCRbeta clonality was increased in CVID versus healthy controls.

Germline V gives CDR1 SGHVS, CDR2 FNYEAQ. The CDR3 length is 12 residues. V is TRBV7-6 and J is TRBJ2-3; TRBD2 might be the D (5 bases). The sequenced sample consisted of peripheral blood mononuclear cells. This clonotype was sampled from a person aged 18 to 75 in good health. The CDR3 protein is CASSLSGETQYF. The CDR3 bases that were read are TGTGCCAGCAGCTTATCCGGGGAGACG.